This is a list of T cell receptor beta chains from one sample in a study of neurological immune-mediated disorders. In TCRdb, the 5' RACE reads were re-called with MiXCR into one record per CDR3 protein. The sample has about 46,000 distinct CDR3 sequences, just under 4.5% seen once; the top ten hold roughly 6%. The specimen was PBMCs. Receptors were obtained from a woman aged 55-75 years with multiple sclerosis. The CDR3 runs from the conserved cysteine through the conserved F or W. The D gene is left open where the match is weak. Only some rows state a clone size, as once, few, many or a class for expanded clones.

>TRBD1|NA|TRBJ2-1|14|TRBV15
CATSKNRQGREQFF
TGTGCCACCAGCAAGAACAGACAGGGGCGCGAGCAGTTCTTC
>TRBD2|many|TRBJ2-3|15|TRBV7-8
CASSVVGGGTDTQYF
TGTGCCAGCAGCGTAGTGGGCGGGGGTACAGATACGCAGTATTTT
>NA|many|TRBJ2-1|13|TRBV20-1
CSARGASTHEQFF
TGCAGTGCTAGAGGTGCCAGTACCCATGAGCAGTTCTTC
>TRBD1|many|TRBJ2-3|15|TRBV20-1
CSARAGTGITDTQYF
TGCAGTGCTAGAGCCGGGACAGGGATCACAGATACGCAGTATTTT
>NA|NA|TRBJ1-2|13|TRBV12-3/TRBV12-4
CASSPDANYGYTF
TGTGCCAGCAGCCCGGACGCTAACTATGGCTACACCTTC
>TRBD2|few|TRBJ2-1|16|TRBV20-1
CSAPVAGGSSYNEQFF
TGCAGTGCTCCGGTGGCGGGAGGGAGCTCCTACAATGAGCAGTTCTTC
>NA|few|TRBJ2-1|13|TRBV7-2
CASSPPMYNEQFF
TGTGCCAGCAGCCCTCCCATGTACAATGAGCAGTTCTTC
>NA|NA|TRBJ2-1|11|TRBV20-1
CSAAGLNEQFF
TGCAGTGCCGCGGGACTCAATGAGCAGTTCTTC
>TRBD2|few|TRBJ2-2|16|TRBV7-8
CASSPGLADGAGELFF
TGTGCCAGCAGCCCGGGACTAGCGGATGGGGCCGGGGAGCTGTTTTTT
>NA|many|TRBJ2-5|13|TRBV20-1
CSAQRVVKETQYF
TGCAGTGCGCAGAGGGTCGTAAAAGAGACCCAGTACTTC
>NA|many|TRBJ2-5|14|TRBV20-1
CSARDGGAQETQYF
TGCAGTGCTAGAGATGGGGGGGCCCAAGAGACCCAGTACTTC
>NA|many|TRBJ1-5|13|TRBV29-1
CSVSIDSNQPQHF
TGCAGCGTTAGCATAGATTCCAATCAGCCCCAGCATTTT
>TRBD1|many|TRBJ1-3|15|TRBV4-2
CASRRQGSSGNTIYF
TGTGCCAGCAGGCGACAGGGGAGCTCTGGAAACACCATATATTTT
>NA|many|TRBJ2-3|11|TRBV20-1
CSWRSTDTQYF
TGCAGTTGGCGGAGCACAGATACGCAGTATTTT
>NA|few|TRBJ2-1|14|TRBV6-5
CASRHPTQVGEQFF
TGTGCCAGCAGGCATCCTACTCAGGTCGGCGAGCAGTTCTTC
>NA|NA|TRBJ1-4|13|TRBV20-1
CSGTPGRGEKLFF
TGCAGTGGGACCCCCGGGCGGGGTGAAAAACTGTTTTTT
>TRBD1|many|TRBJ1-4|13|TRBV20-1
CSAPDRDNEKLFF
TGCAGTGCTCCGGACAGGGATAATGAAAAACTGTTTTTT
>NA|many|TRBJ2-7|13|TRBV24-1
CATRQDNRGEQYF
TGTGCCACCAGACAGGATAACCGTGGCGAGCAGTACTTC
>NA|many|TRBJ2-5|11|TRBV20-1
CSAYSGGTQYF
TGCAGTGCTTATAGCGGCGGGACCCAGTACTTC
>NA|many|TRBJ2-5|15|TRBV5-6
CASSFIAGVQETQYF
TGTGCCAGCAGCTTCATTGCAGGGGTCCAAGAGACCCAGTACTTC
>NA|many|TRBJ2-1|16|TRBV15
CATSRDLGGNGNEQFF
TGTGCCACCAGCAGAGATTTGGGCGGGAATGGTAATGAGCAGTTCTTC
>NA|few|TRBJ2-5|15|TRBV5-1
CASSLGGAGRETQYF
TGCGCCAGCAGCTTGGGGGGGGCTGGTAGAGAGACCCAGTACTTC
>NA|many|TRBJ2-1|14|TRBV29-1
CSVRPQEGYNEQFF
TGCAGCGTTCGCCCCCAGGAGGGTTACAATGAGCAGTTCTTC
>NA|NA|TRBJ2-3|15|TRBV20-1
CSAHPSGGPTDTQYF
TGCAGTGCCCATCCTTCAGGAGGCCCGACAGATACGCAGTATTTT
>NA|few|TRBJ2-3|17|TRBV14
CASSSRLTALGPDTQYF
TGTGCCAGCAGCAGCCGTTTGACAGCCCTCGGGCCAGATACGCAGTATTTT
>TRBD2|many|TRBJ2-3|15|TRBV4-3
CASSQDGREGDTQYF
TGCGCCAGCAGCCAAGATGGAAGGGAGGGAGATACGCAGTATTTT
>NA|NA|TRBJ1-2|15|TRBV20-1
CSARSGTDPREGYTF
TGCAGTGCTAGGAGTGGAACCGACCCAAGGGAGGGCTACACCTTC
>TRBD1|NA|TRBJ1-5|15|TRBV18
CASSQTGTGNQPQHF
TGTGCCAGCTCACAAACAGGGACAGGGAATCAGCCCCAGCATTTT
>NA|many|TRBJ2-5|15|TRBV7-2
CASSLQVYRQETQYF
TGTGCCAGCAGCTTACAGGTTTACAGACAAGAGACCCAGTACTTC
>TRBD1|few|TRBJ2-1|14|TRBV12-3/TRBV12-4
CASREQGIHNEQFF
TGTGCCAGCAGGGAACAGGGGATTCACAATGAGCAGTTCTTC
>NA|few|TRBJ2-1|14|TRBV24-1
CATSGGLPWDEQFF
TGTGCCACCAGTGGGGGACTCCCCTGGGATGAGCAGTTCTTC
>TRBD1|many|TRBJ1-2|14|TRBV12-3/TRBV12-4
CASSRDRVISGYTF
TGTGCCAGCAGTCGGGACAGGGTAATCTCAGGCTACACCTTC
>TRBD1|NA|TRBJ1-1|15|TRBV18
CASSPVGGRRTEAFF
TGTGCCAGCTCACCGGTAGGGGGCAGGCGAACTGAAGCTTTCTTT
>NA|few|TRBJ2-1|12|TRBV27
CASGVIGNEQFF
TGTGCCAGCGGTGTTATTGGAAATGAGCAGTTCTTC
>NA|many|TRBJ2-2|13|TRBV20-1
CSAKHMVTGELFF
TGCAGTGCTAAACATATGGTCACCGGGGAGCTGTTTTTT
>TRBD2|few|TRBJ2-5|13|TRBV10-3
CAIGLAGTETQYF
TGTGCCATCGGACTAGCGGGGACGGAGACCCAGTACTTC
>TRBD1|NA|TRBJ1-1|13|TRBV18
CASSALRDSEAFF
TGTGCCAGCTCAGCACTCCGGGACAGTGAAGCTTTCTTT
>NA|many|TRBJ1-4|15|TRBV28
CASSDQGSQHEKLFF
TGTGCCAGCAGTGACCAGGGTAGTCAGCATGAAAAACTGTTTTTT
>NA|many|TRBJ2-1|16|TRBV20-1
CSARDSAATHLNEQFF
TGCAGTGCTAGAGATTCAGCGGCTACTCACCTCAATGAGCAGTTCTTC
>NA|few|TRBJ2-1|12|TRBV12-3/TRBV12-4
CASSITSNEQFF
TGTGCCAGCAGTATTACTAGCAATGAGCAGTTCTTC
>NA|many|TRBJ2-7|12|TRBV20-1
CSASQQGGEQYF
TGCAGTGCTAGTCAGCAGGGAGGCGAGCAGTACTTC
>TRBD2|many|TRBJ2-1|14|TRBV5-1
CASSRAGVRNEQFF
TGCGCCAGCAGTAGGGCGGGGGTGCGGAATGAGCAGTTCTTC